This TCR beta chain was obtained from a study of blood T cells in healthy people across ages. Study details: In model experiments, template switching was able to capture about one barcoded beta molecule for every two T cells that were present. Findings of the study overall: Per million T cells, TCR beta diversity dropped about linearly as age rose.

This clonotype was observed a handful of times. Its target is not known. In each sample, at least 6 million PBMCs were isolated. The CDR3 runs to 15 residues. CDR1 and CDR2 from the germline V gene are SGHTA and FQGNSA. V lost 4 bases and J 4 bases, leaving 15 bases between the germline ends. PCR was performed a second time for about 7 to 12 cycles using a sample-barcoded 5' primer and a J-beta primer mix. All samples gave at least 2.5 million CDR3-containing paired-end reads. TCRdb fed the 5' RACE reads into MiXCR, producing one record per CDR3 protein. The sample shows about 680,000 distinct CDR3 sequences, more than 40% of them seen only once.

The sample was blood. The V and J genes are TRBV7-2 and TRBJ2-3; possible D gene TRBD2, 6 bases. The receptor's source is a woman aged 55 to 70 in good health. CDR3 DNA: TGTGCCAGCAGCTACTTCATGGTAGCGGCAGATACGCAGTATTTT. It translates to CASSYFMVAADTQYF.